Shown below are 9 T cell receptor beta chains from a single sample sequenced in a study of cytomegalovirus exposure and HLA in healthy donors. 60 Vbeta and 13 Jbeta primers were used in PCR. Data came from immunoSEQ multiplex PCR; TCRdb stores just in-frame clones and leaves some out. The sample shows some 110,000 clones, around 63% of them seen only once. Sequencing was carried out using PBMCs. The source is a man aged 30-40 years in good health and CMV-seronegative.

This clone was seen a handful of times. V is TRBV6-5 and J is TRBJ1-5; tentatively, D is TRBD1 (5 bases). Trimming removed 6 bases from V and 2 bases from J, with 14 bases in between. Germline V gene sequence: CDR1 MNHEY, CDR2 SVGAGI. CDR3 length: 15 residues. The CDR3 reads CASSAGGGRNQPQHF. Here the CDR3 DNA reads TGTGCCAGCAGCGCCGGGGGAGGGCGCAATCAGCCCCAGCATTTT.

This clone has just a few counts. The rearrangement joins TRBV7-2 to TRBJ1-2, with 8 bases lining up with TRBD1. Germline assignment: CDR1 SGHTA and CDR2 FQGNSA. With V trimmed by 3 bases and J by 6 bases, 6 bases remained unmatched. The CDR3 sequence is 14 residues long. The CDR3 is CASSLRQGRDGYTF. Here the CDR3 DNA reads TGTGCCAGCAGCTTGAGACAGGGGAGGGATGGCTACACCTTC.

A few counts support this clone. The chain carries TRBV9 and TRBJ2-2, with D uncertain. Trimming left V 4 bases short and J 2 bases short, with 15 bases between. Germline V gives CDR1 SGDLS, CDR2 YYNGEE. This CDR3 is 16 amino acids long. The CDR3 sequence: CASSPVGSLNTGELFF. CDR3 bases: TGTGCCAGCAGCCCCGTGGGCAGCCTAAACACCGGGGAGCTGTTTTTT.

The rearrangement uses TRBV30 and TRBJ1-3; D remains unclear. Germline V gene data show CDR1 as GTSNPN and CDR2 as SVGIG (reference sequence). The germline V and J ends were trimmed by 0 bases and 4 bases, with 4 bases remaining between them. The CDR3 covers 12 residues. This CDR3 reads CAWSVQGNTIYF. CDR3 nucleotides: TGTGCCTGGAGTGTACAGGGAAACACCATATATTTT.

Comments on this clone: The junction departs from germline at one end; a sequencing error may be responsible. The genes are TRBV28 and TRBJ2-6; possibly TRBD2 for D (7 bases). This CDR3 spans 17 amino acids. From germline, CDR1 is MDHEN and CDR2 SYDVKM. The CDR3 region is CASSLYGGAAGANGLTF. The CDR3, as DNA: TGTGCCAGCAGTTTATATGGGGGGGCTGCTGGGGCCAACGGCCTGACTTTC. Together with reference TRBV28 and TRBJ2-6, the CDR3 gives the full variable domain: DVKVTQSSRYLVKRTGEKVFLECVQDMDHENMFWYRQDPGLGLRLIYFSYDVKMKEKGDIPEGYSVSREKKERFSLILESASTNQTSMYLCASSLYGGAAGANGLTFGAGSRLTVL.

Points on this clone: One end of the junction varies from germline; a read error may be responsible. The sample carries other DNA sequences with the same CDR3. The chain recombines TRBV11-3 with TRBJ2-7; tentative D call: TRBD1 (5 bases). Germline loops: CDR1 SGHNT, CDR2 YENEEA. The CDR3 runs to 13 residues. The CDR3 DNA sequence: TGTGCCAGCAGTTTAGCCCAGGGATACGAGCAGTACTTC. It translates to CASSLAQGYEQYF.

The rearrangement uses TRBV6-6 and TRBJ1-2; TRBD1 agrees at 9 bases. The V segment lost 3 bases and the J segment 5 bases; nucleotides outside the gene matches: 7. This CDR3 comprises 15 residues. CDR1 is MNHNY, CDR2 SVGAGI, per germline (reference sequence). The CDR3 is CASSYGTGILYGYTF. DNA for the CDR3: TGTGCCAGCAGTTATGGGACAGGGATCCTATATGGCTACACCTTC.

The chain couples TRBV29-1 to TRBJ1-1; TRBD1 aligns across 7 bases. CDR3 length: 12 residues. CDR1 and CDR2 (germline): SQVTM, ANQGSEA. V gave up 3 bases and J gave up 11 bases; unmatched junction bases: 9. Here the CDR3 reads CSVEAQGSVAFF. The CDR3 nucleotides read TGCAGCGTTGAGGCACAGGGGTCGGTCGCTTTCTTT.

This clone has a handful of counts. The chain carries TRBV29-1 and TRBJ2-7, with TRBD2 matching over 7 bases. V trimming: 7 bases; J trimming: 6 bases; junction bases outside the gene matches: 12. The germline V gene encodes CDR1 SQVTM and CDR2 ANQGSEA. This CDR3 has 13 amino acids. CDR3 DNA sequence: TGCAGCGCCCTGGGGGGGAGGGCCTCCGAGCAGTACTTC. Amino acids: CSALGGRASEQYF.